The T cell receptor beta chain described here comes from a study of regulatory T cells in long-lasting Graves disease. Study background: More than 5 years of antithyroid drugs with positive TSH receptor antibodies defined persistent Graves' disease.

V was shortened by 1 base and J by 4 bases, with 5 bases between the two germline ends. The CDR3 extends over 12 amino acids. In germline, CDR1 is MNHEY, CDR2 SVGEGT. Time point denoted: persistent/refractory GD, antithyroid drugs over 5 years with positive TRAb. After RNA was extracted from PBMCs, the TCR library was made from it. Construction of the TCR beta libraries employed iRepertoire HTBI primers in conjunction with Arm-PCR of CDR3 regions. TCRdb re-called the multiplex PCR reads with MiXCR, one entry per CDR3 protein. This table holds 700,000 or so distinct CDR3 sequences, about 30% found once.

The chain links TRBV6-2 or TRBV6-3 to TRBJ2-7, with D possibly being TRBD2 (5 bases). Here the sequenced sample was peripheral blood mononuclear cells (PBMCs), taken when the disease was refractory, from a patient treated with antithyroid drugs. This TCR was recovered from a female donor with Graves disease. The CDR3 loop reads CASSYWEYEQYF. The CDR3 coding sequence is TGTGCCAGCAGTTACTGGGAGTACGAGCAGTACTTC.